This record concerns one TCR beta chain sequence. Its antigen is not yet known. Base-call qualities are not available, and no considerably larger clone is one nucleotide away. The cohort comprised more than 550 healthy bone marrow donors. Cohort members were all nominally healthy when sampled, although unrecorded immune exposures were likely present. The donor tested CMV seropositive and was one of the 289 seropositive cohort members. Every donor gave a peripheral blood sample, and the peripheral blood mononuclear cells from that sample were used for TCR beta sequencing. Genomic DNA was extracted from the blood cell samples with the Qiagen DNeasy Blood Extraction Kit. Receptor libraries were prepared by the immunoSEQ multiplex PCR assay. The multiplex PCR relied on a mix of 60 forward primers for TCR Vbeta segments and 13 reverse primers for TCR Jbeta segments. The CDR3 region of rearranged TCR beta genes was amplified from genomic DNA with a multiplex PCR assay. The amplified TCR beta libraries were sequenced on the Illumina HiSeq System as 87-base-pair reads. Regarding the original processing steps: Across the 500 to 850 repertoires, a later analysis counted 80 million or so unique TCR beta chains, 9.5 million to 13 million of which were shared by at least two donors. A nearest-neighbor algorithm error-corrected the raw reads and collapsed the reads into unique sequences, merging closely related sequences to remove PCR and sequencing errors. V, D and J gene segments were assigned by aligning CDR3 sequences to IMGT reference sequences. Each retained sequence needed at least a six-nucleotide match to both a V gene segment and a J gene segment. A rearrangement was called productive if the CDR3 had no stop codons and remained in frame with V and J, and every other rearrangement was called non-productive. CDR3 was defined by IMGT convention, running from the second conserved V-encoded cysteine to the conserved J-encoded phenylalanine. In an earlier analysis of roughly 610 of the donors, sequences lacking an unambiguous match to a single V gene segment were excluded. In an earlier analysis of 587 of the donors, V segments were called functional above 56.7% productive rearrangements and were called segregating when the between-donor standard deviation exceeded 5%. A statistical classification framework was built for diagnosing cytomegalovirus status from the catalog of TCR beta chain sequences. In a later analysis, TCR nucleotide sequences were compared against IMGT/GENE-DB human TR gene sequences so that V and J genes could be assigned. Using the TCRdist pipeline, a later analysis assigned CDR3 sequences along with most-parsimonious VDJ recombination scenarios. A later analysis defined each TCR beta chain by its CDR3 amino acid sequence plus V-gene family, and excluded reads lacking a unique V-gene family. A later analysis removed 592 highly shared, low-generation-probability nucleotide sequences to deal with suspected cross-contamination and a sequencing artifact. For each public chain, a later analysis derived a clonal expansion index from normalized ranks of inferred template counts within each repertoire. Generation probabilities in a later analysis came from a VDJ recombination model fitted to out-of-frame rearrangements, and those results were checked against IGoR. In a later analysis, hypergeometric tests were used to score TCR-TCR, TCR-HLA and TCR-CMV co-occurrence, with a repertoire-size bias correction applied to TCR pairs. False discovery rates were estimated in a later analysis by permuting HLA or CMV assignments 20 times. In a later analysis, co-occurring TCRs were grouped using DBSCAN, with TCRdist sequence similarity added in when clustering inside HLA-allele-positive subsets. Co-occurrence clustering excluded repertoires with fewer than 30,000 or more than 120,000 public chains, plus five with anomalous nucleotide sharing. Imported from immuneACCESS, the table was reduced by TCRdb to in-frame sequences with V and J called. These copies leave out some clones; in studies compared against another copy, an unresolved V gene accounts for under half, and the cause of the remainder is not known. The V and J calls and clone size come from that table; D and trimming were worked out from the DNA. The sample profile shows around 160,000 clones; around 77% of them were found once. The ten largest clones add up to 6.5% to 8.5% of the sample.

The record originates from a study of cytomegalovirus exposure and HLA in healthy donors (TCRdb year 2017). Regarding the study in general: An earlier analysis of approximately 640 of the donors reported about 250 Gb of sequence data and 117 million unique TCR beta sequences from about 179 million T cells. An earlier analysis of approximately 500 of the donors applied high-throughput TCR beta sequencing to assess whether each TCR beta V gene segment acted as functional or pseudogenic. Besides the first cohort of more than 650 subjects, a separate validation cohort made up of 120 different subjects was used. High-throughput TCR immunosequencing, statistical association of individual TCRs with disease status, and machine learning were combined to predict cytomegalovirus infection status. On average, approximately 250,000 unique TCR beta nucleotide sequences were sequenced per donor among 300 to 500 genotyped donors of the cohort, with roughly 18% of those sequences being non-productive. A later genetic analysis took genome-wide SNP genotypes for about 60% of the roughly 670 donors and used that subset as a discovery cohort. All discovery cohort repertoires had been generated using a single sequencing platform. The study profiled the T cell repertoires of about 640 subjects by immunosequencing and related them to cytomegalovirus serostatus. The study was designed to test whether signatures of past pathogen exposure could be identified by cataloging public T cell receptors. In a later analysis, previously published TCR beta repertoires from 500 to 750 donors were re-analyzed and high-resolution HLA genotyping was added so that TCR occurrence patterns could be studied. Approximately 330 gigabases of sequencing data and around 80 million unique TCR sequences made up an early release that covered over 550 HLA-typed donors. The number of donors typed differed by locus, with about 620-630 for A, B, C, DRB1 and DQB1, approximately 500 for DQA1, 600 to 610 for DPA1, and over 400 for DPB1. In the later analysis, no new phenotypic data were used to find candidate immune exposures; instead, reliance was placed on TCR beta sequences and their occurrence across donors. Among the approximately 400 genotyped donors, approximately 77% belonged to the genetic ancestry cluster associated with self-reported Caucasian donors. Donor age, sex, ethnicity and CMV serostatus were collected together with the repertoire data. Several DR-DQ haplotypes were handled as single units for association and clustering because linkage in the cohort was strong. HLA typing covered class I and class II loci at four-digit resolution. The paper as a whole reports these results and caveats: A later genetic analysis associated a missense DCLRE1C variant with V-gene and J-gene trimming of TCR beta chains, and an independent cohort replicated the association. At a false discovery rate of 0.05, a later analysis linked some 18,000 TCR beta sequences to specific HLA alleles. Assigning TCR associations to individual alleles was difficult when HLA alleles, especially DR and DQ, strongly co-occurred. The study listed over 150 TCR beta chains as associated with cytomegalovirus. The only immune exposure information available for the cohort was CMV serostatus. According to the authors, the approach could potentially be generalized to other disease states and immunological phenotypes. Because HLA typing was unavailable for some donors at each locus, only the typed subset was used in association tests. Broadly in line with IMGT annotations, most TCR beta V segments showed up in productive rearrangements about 87% or about 30% of the time in an earlier analysis of several hundred of the donors. Linkage disequilibrium might explain the correlated functional status among segregating V segments, but an unknown experimental factor could not be excluded. A further reported finding was that TCR beta sequences accurately predicted the HLA-A and HLA-B alleles for most subjects in the first cohort. The classifier was reported to diagnose cytomegalovirus status with high specificity and sensitivity in both the original and validation cohorts. Presence/absence analyses assumed roughly uniform sequencing depth across donors, an assumption that may not hold. In a later analysis, several top co-occurrence clusters were reported to appear linked to parvovirus B19, influenza, CMV and Epstein-Barr virus. This cohort had only TCR beta chains sequenced, and the lack of alpha or paired-chain data limited which features could be detected. According to a later analysis, most CMV-associated TCR beta chains appeared to be HLA-restricted, and the HLA associations seemed to be driven largely by CMV exposure. The sequencing pipeline was judged likely to have produced a cluster of highly shared sequence variants as a technical artifact. A later analysis found that HLA-associated TCR beta chains were more clonally expanded and had lower generation probabilities than equally common non-associated chains. While some public TCRs were present in many individuals, most TCR sequences turned up only very rarely across donors. In a later analysis, the rate of TCR association differed among HLA loci, with DRB1 alleles having the most associated TCRs and HLA-C alleles having the fewest. In vitro tests confirmed that three of the cytomegalovirus-associated TCR beta chains recognize cytomegalovirus antigens. Because the 87-base-pair reads could not distinguish some IMGT-functional V segments, including TRBV6-2 and TRBV6-3, those segments were excluded. A later genetic analysis reported fewer N-insertions in productive TCRs among donors in an Asian-associated ancestry cluster than the roughly 670-donor mean. Because counts were too low, more than 15 rarely observed V segments, including chromosome 9 orphons, were excluded from the earlier analysis of 587 of the donors.

A distance of 18 bases separates the germline ends of V and J, which lose 7 bases and 2 bases respectively. For CDR1 and CDR2, the germline V gene lists MNHNS and SASEGT. The CDR3 has 15 amino acids, counting the end cysteine and phenylalanine. Only the CDR3 DNA is retained, 45 bases long and in frame from the first base. Material: PBMCs. The V gene is TRBV6-1 and the J gene is TRBJ2-7, with TRBD2 as a weak D call on 5 bases. This receptor was taken from a woman aged 40 to 49 in good health and CMV-seropositive. The bases read TGTGCCAGCACGGGGAGAAATTTTCTCCCCTACGAGCAGTACTTC. It encodes CASTGRNFLPYEQYF.